The rows below give T cell receptor beta chains drawn from one sample of a study of blood T cell repertoires in COVID-19. Sequencing was performed with immunoSEQ multiplex PCR; in TCRdb, only in-frame clones are kept and a portion is missing. Of over 350,000 clones in the sample, roughly nine tenths are singletons; the top ten hold 0.86%. The sequencing input was PBMCs or T cells enriched from blood (not recorded which). Source of these receptors: a woman aged 40 to 49 who had been exposed to COVID-19. The CDR3 runs from the conserved cysteine through the conserved F or W. D genes are given only for firm matches. Clone size is stated in some rows and not others, as once, few, many or a class when expanded.

V gene	clone size	J gene	D gene	CDR3 DNA	CDR3 protein
TRBV2	NA	TRBJ2-1	TRBD1	TGTGCCAGCAGTGAATGGGACAGGGGGTCCTTCTACAATGAGCAGTTCTTC	CASSEWDRGSFYNEQFF
TRBV29-1	NA	TRBJ1-2	TRBD1	TGCAGCGTCGGGACAGTCTACGGCTACACCTTC	CSVGTVYGYTF
TRBV5-4	NA	TRBJ2-2	NA	TGTGCCAGCAGCTTGGTGGGGCTAGCGCCAATCACCGGGGAGCTGTTTTTT	CASSLVGLAPITGELFF
TRBV20-1	NA	TRBJ1-1	TRBD1	TGCAGTGCTAGTCATATTTTGGGACAGTCAAACACTGAAGCTTTCTTT	CSASHILGQSNTEAFF
TRBV6-1	NA	TRBJ2-7	TRBD1	TGTGCCAGCAGTGATAGACAGGGTATGGACTACGAGCAGTACTTC	CASSDRQGMDYEQYF
TRBV6-5	NA	TRBJ2-5	NA	TGTGCCAGCAGCCGCAGGGATTGGGAGACCCAGTACTTC	CASSRRDWETQYF
TRBV13	once	TRBJ2-3	TRBD2	TGTGCCAGCAGCTTAAGGAGCGGGGGTTTGCGATATACGCAGTATTTT	CASSLRSGGLRYTQYF
TRBV4-3	NA	TRBJ2-3	NA	TGCGCCAGCAGCCAAGATGGACTTTGGAGAGATACGCAGTATTTT	CASSQDGLWRDTQYF
TRBV28	few	TRBJ2-7	NA	TGTGCCAGCAGTTTATACGGTTACGAGCAGTACTTC	CASSLYGYEQYF
TRBV11-1	NA	TRBJ2-1	TRBD2	TGTGCCAGTTCGGGGAGGGGCCCCAGCGGTGAGCAGTTCTTC	CASSGRGPSGEQFF
TRBV19	NA	TRBJ1-2	NA	TGTGCCAGTAGTCCCTATCCTGGGCAGTCTGGCTACACCTTC	CASSPYPGQSGYTF
TRBV7-3	NA	TRBJ2-1	TRBD1	TGTGCCAGCAACGTTGCAGGGGGTAACAATGAGCAGTTCTTC	CASNVAGGNNEQFF
TRBV27	NA	TRBJ2-2	NA	TGTGCCAGCAGACCGGGTAGGGGGACGGCCGGGGAGCTGTTTTTT	CASRPGRGTAGELFF
TRBV19	NA	TRBJ1-2	TRBD1	TGTGCCAGTAGTATCGGACAGGGTGGGACCTATGGCTACACCTTC	CASSIGQGGTYGYTF
TRBV5-1	NA	TRBJ1-4	NA	TGCGCCAGCAGCCCACTCGCAACTAATGAAAAACTGTTTTTT	CASSPLATNEKLFF
TRBV28	NA	TRBJ1-4	TRBD1	TGTGCCAGCCACAGGGGTACTAATGAAAAACTGTTTTTT	CASHRGTNEKLFF
TRBV6-5	NA	TRBJ1-1	TRBD1	TGTGCCAGCAGTTACTTCTACAGGGGGGACACTGAAGCTTTCTTT	CASSYFYRGDTEAFF
TRBV7-9	NA	TRBJ1-2	TRBD1	TGTGCCAGCAGCTCAGGACAGGGGATTAACTATGGCTACACCTTC	CASSSGQGINYGYTF
TRBV10-3	NA	TRBJ2-1	TRBD2	TGTGCCATCAGTGGAACCGGGACTAGTGGGATGCATGAGCAGTTCTTC	CAISGTGTSGMHEQFF
TRBV6-4	once	TRBJ2-5	NA	TGTGCCAGCAGTGACTCGAGCCACGAGGTGGCTTACCAAGAGACCCAGTACTTC	CASSDSSHEVAYQETQYF
TRBV24-1	NA	TRBJ1-1	TRBD1	TGTGCCACCAGTGATTTGTTTCGGACAGGGAACACTTCTGGGGGTGAAGCTTTCTTT	CATSDLFRTGNTSGGEAFF
TRBV7-5	NA	TRBJ1-1	NA	TGTGTCAGAAGCTTAGCGCTAGGGGATGAAAAATGGATGGCTTTCTTT	CVRSLALGDEKWMAFF
TRBV30	NA	TRBJ1-1	NA	TGTGCCTGGAGAGGAGGGCAGTTGAACACTGAAGCTTTCTTT	CAWRGGQLNTEAFF
TRBV3-1/TRBV3-2	NA	TRBJ1-2	NA	TGTGCCAGCAGCCAAGGAGATTATGGCTACACCTTC	CASSQGDYGYTF
TRBV6-5	many	TRBJ2-5	NA	TGTGCCAGCACTAAACAGGGCCTCCAAGAGACCCAGTACTTC	CASTKQGLQETQYF
TRBV27	NA	TRBJ2-3	TRBD1	TGTGCCAGCAGTTTGGTTCAGGGGGTCTCAGATACGCAGTATTTT	CASSLVQGVSDTQYF
TRBV3-1/TRBV3-2	NA	TRBJ2-1	NA	TGTGCCAGCAGCCAACTCCCGCTTGGGACAAGATTCTACAATGAGCAGTTCTTC	CASSQLPLGTRFYNEQFF
TRBV5-4	NA	TRBJ2-5	TRBD2	TGTGCCAGCAGCTTTTTTAGCGGGAGGGTAGGGCAAGAGACCCAGTACTTC	CASSFFSGRVGQETQYF
TRBV13	NA	TRBJ1-2	TRBD1	TGTGCCAGCAGCTGGGGAGACAGGGGGGACTATGGCTACACCTTC	CASSWGDRGDYGYTF
TRBV5-4	NA	TRBJ1-6	TRBD1	TGTGCCAGCAGCAGGACAGGGGAAGGCTATAATTCACCCCTCCACTTT	CASSRTGEGYNSPLHF
TRBV2	few	TRBJ2-1	NA	TGTGCCAGCTTAACACGCTACAATGAGCAGTTCTTC	CASLTRYNEQFF
TRBV4-1	NA	TRBJ2-2	TRBD2	TGCGCCAGCAGCGACCGGACTAGGTCGTCATCCGGGGAGCTGTTTTTT	CASSDRTRSSSGELFF
TRBV5-1	NA	TRBJ1-2	TRBD1	TGCGCCAGCAGCTTGGCTAGTGGGACAGGGGGCGGTGGCTACACCTTC	CASSLASGTGGGGYTF